The rows below give T cell receptor beta chains drawn from one sample of a study of shared clonotypes between healthy human individuals. Some clones are missing from TCRdb's copy, which holds only in-frame ones; the method was immunoSEQ multiplex PCR. This table has 2 million to 3 million clones, more than 85% appearing once. The sample consisted of naive CD4+ T cells from PBMCs. These receptors were obtained from a man aged 18 to 30 in good health. Some clones in this sample may be carry-over from other donors' samples. The CDR3 runs from the conserved cysteine through the conserved F or W. The D gene is left open where the match is weak. Size is omitted from some rows. Given values are once, few, many or a class for expanded clones.

clone size,D gene,CDR3 length,V gene,J gene,CDR3 protein,CDR3 DNA
NA,TRBD2,14,TRBV4-1,TRBJ2-5,CASSPPRLAGVQYF,TGCGCCAGCAGCCCACCGAGACTTGCGGGGGTCCAGTACTTC
NA,TRBD2,16,TRBV5-8,TRBJ2-3,CASSLTSGIGTDTQYF,TGTGCCAGCAGTCTCACTAGCGGGATCGGCACAGATACGCAGTATTTT
NA,NA,16,TRBV7-6,TRBJ2-2,CASSLVLARNTGELFF,TGTGCCAGCAGCTTAGTTTTAGCGAGGAACACCGGGGAGCTGTTTTTT
NA,TRBD1,14,TRBV27,TRBJ1-1,CASSRWTGGTEAFF,TGTGCCAGCAGTAGATGGACAGGGGGAACTGAAGCTTTCTTT
NA,TRBD2,17,TRBV5-1,TRBJ2-2,CASTVRRASGIQRELFF,TGCGCCAGCACCGTCCGGCGGGCTAGCGGGATTCAAAGGGAGCTGTTTTTT
NA,TRBD2,19,TRBV5-8,TRBJ2-1,CASSFAGTSGSYSYNEQFF,TGTGCCAGCAGCTTTGCCGGGACTAGCGGGAGTTATTCCTACAATGAGCAGTTCTTC
NA,TRBD1,16,TRBV5-6,TRBJ2-1,CASSPTGGQWYNEQFF,TGTGCCAGCAGTCCAACAGGGGGGCAGTGGTACAATGAGCAGTTCTTC
NA,TRBD2,17,TRBV18,TRBJ2-3,CASSPRSSGSSADTQYF,TGTGCCAGCTCACCAAGGTCTAGCGGGAGCAGTGCAGATACGCAGTATTTT
NA,NA,17,TRBV18,TRBJ2-6,CASSRGTGSTGANVLTF,TGTGCCAGCTCAAGAGGGACGGGCAGCACCGGGGCCAACGTCCTGACTTTC
NA,NA,14,TRBV9,TRBJ2-5,CASSVEGFGETQYF,TGTGCCAGCAGCGTTGAAGGTTTTGGGGAGACCCAGTACTTC
NA,NA,14,TRBV28,TRBJ2-1,CASSSVGLYNEQFF,TGTGCCAGCAGTTCGGTGGGGCTTTACAATGAGCAGTTCTTC
NA,NA,16,TRBV7-2,TRBJ2-7,CASSFPPAGDGYEQYF,TGTGCCAGCAGCTTTCCCCCGGCAGGGGACGGCTACGAGCAGTACTTC
NA,NA,15,TRBV5-1,TRBJ1-2,CASSLEGRDPYGYTF,TGCGCCAGCAGCTTGGAAGGCAGGGACCCCTATGGCTACACCTTC
NA,TRBD2,11,TRBV20-1,TRBJ2-7,CGSGSYYEQYF,TGCGGTAGCGGGAGTTATTACGAGCAGTACTTC
NA,NA,15,TRBV10-3,TRBJ1-1,CAISELSGGPLEAFF,TGTGCCATCAGTGAGCTTTCAGGCGGGCCTCTTGAAGCTTTCTTT
NA,NA,15,TRBV5-1,TRBJ1-2,CASSLTTDARSGYTF,TGCGCCAGCAGCTTGACAACGGACGCCCGCTCTGGCTACACCTTC
NA,TRBD1,13,TRBV6-5,TRBJ2-1,CASSRTGSNEQFF,TGTGCCAGCTCAAGGACAGGGAGCAATGAGCAGTTCTTC
once,NA,14,TRBV7-3,TRBJ1-6,CASSLIGHNSPLHF,TGTGCCAGCAGCCTTATCGGTCATAATTCACCCCTCCACTTT
NA,NA,15,TRBV6-5,TRBJ1-1,CASSTPRKANTEAFF,TGTGCCAGCAGTACGCCCCGGAAAGCGAACACTGAAGCTTTCTTT